The 2 T cell receptor beta chains listed next were all sequenced from one sample in a study of CD8 T cells in Susac syndrome. A quantity of about 0.5 to 1 ug RNA underwent reverse transcription using random hexamers. TCRdb ran MiXCR on the immunoSEQ multiplex PCR reads and lists one entry per CDR3 protein. The sample lists around 160,000 distinct CDR3 sequences, around 94% seen once, with roughly 0.15% in the top ten. Sequencing was done on a sample of CD4+ T cells from PBMCs. These receptor sequences come from a human donor in good health.

The chain recombines TRBV19 with TRBJ1-2; D remains unclear. The CDR3 length is 13 residues. Trimming took 8 bases from V and 6 from J, leaving 16 bases between them. CDR1 is LNHDA and CDR2 is SQIVND in the germline V gene (reference sequence). CDR3 coding DNA: TGTGCCAGTTCCCTCGGAAGGGCGGATGGCTACACCTTC. It encodes CASSLGRADGYTF.

V gene TRBV2 combines with J gene TRBJ2-7; D possibly corresponds to TRBD2 (5 bases). Trimming cost V 3 bases and J 2 bases, with 11 bases left between them. This CDR3 spans 14 amino acids. CDR1 and CDR2 from the germline V gene are SNHLY and FYNNEI. CDR3 nucleotide sequence: TGTGCCAGCAGTGAGGGCAGACTAACCTACGAGCAGTACTTC. Translated, it gives CASSEGRLTYEQYF.